This section outlines one T cell receptor beta chain sequence together with its context. Its antigen is still unknown. The data are from a study of CD8+ T cells in alopecia areata. The wider study: Patients in the study were on tofacitinib for 6 to 18 months, then off it for 6 months.

The authors sorted CD4+ and CD8+ T cells from PBMCs. Study-level points and caveats: Clonality in lesional scalp, especially alopecia totalis/universalis, exceeded that of normal scalp.

With 7 bases removed from V and 2 bases from J, the gap between germline ends came to 20 bases. CDR3 length equals 15 residues. From germline, CDR1 is SQVTM and CDR2 ANQGSEA. TCR sequencing used cDNA made by reverse transcription of extracted RNA. Some clones are missing from TCRdb's copy, which holds only in-frame ones; the method was immunoSEQ multiplex PCR. The sample yields around 140,000 clones, about 47% seen once. The clonotype comes from a human donor with alopecia areata. The sample was CD4+ T cells sorted from blood, taken at week 0. The V gene is TRBV29-1, the J gene TRBJ2-5; D may match TRBD1 or TRBD2 (5 bases each). CDR3 sequence: CSGGTSRLRQETQYF. The DNA for the CDR3 is TGCAGCGGAGGGACCAGCCGGCTGAGACAAGAGACCCAGTACTTC. Looking up the rest from reference TRBV29-1 and TRBJ2-5 gives the full variable domain: SAVISQKPSRDICQRGTSLTIQCQVDSQVTMMFWYRQQPGQSLTLIATANQGSEATYESGFVIDKFPISRPNLTFSTLTVSNMSPEDSSIYLCSGGTSRLRQETQYFGPGTRLLVL.